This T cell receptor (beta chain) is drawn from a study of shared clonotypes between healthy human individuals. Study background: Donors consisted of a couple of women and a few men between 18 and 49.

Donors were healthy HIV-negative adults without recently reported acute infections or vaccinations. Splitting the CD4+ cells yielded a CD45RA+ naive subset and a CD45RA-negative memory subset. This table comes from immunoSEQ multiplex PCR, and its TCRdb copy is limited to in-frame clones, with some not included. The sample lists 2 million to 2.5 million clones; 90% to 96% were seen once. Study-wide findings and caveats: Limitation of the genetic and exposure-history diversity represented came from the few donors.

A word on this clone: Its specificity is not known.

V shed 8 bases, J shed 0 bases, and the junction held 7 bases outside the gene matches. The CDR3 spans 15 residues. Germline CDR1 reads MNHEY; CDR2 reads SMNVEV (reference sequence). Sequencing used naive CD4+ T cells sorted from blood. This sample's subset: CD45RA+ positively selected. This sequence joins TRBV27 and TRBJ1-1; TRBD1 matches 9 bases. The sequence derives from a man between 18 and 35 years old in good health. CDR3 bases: TGTGCCAGCCGAACACAGGGGGCTGTGAACACTGAAGCTTTCTTT. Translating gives CASRTQGAVNTEAFF.